This TCR beta chain was recovered during a study of T cell changes during pregnancy in multiple sclerosis. Profiling relied on immunoSEQ multiplex PCR, and the TCRdb table lists in-frame clones only, not all of them. The sample shows roughly 120,000 clones, under 95% of them seen only once. The CDR3 totals 15 residues. V shed 3 bases and J 1 base; nucleotides not matched to a gene: 4. Germline V CDR1 and CDR2: SGDLS, YYNGEE. This clone was counted once. Sample: peripheral blood, taken before pregnancy. This receptor was taken from a female donor with multiple sclerosis, enrolled in a pregnancy study. V gene TRBV9 combines with J gene TRBJ1-1; TRBD1 agrees at 9 bases. CDR3 in amino acids: CASSAGQGQNTEAFF. Here the CDR3 DNA reads TGTGCCAGCAGCGCCGGACAGGGGCAGAACACTGAAGCTTTCTTT.